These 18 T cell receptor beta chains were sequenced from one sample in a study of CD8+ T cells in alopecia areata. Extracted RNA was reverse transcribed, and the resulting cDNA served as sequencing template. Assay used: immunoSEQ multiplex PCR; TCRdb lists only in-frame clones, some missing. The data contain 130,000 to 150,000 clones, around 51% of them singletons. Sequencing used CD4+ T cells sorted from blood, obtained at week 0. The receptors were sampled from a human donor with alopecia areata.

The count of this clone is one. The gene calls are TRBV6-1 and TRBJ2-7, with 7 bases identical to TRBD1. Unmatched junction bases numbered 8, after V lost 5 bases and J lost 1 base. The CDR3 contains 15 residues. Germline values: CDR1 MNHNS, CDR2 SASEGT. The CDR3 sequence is CASSPVWDSSYEQYF. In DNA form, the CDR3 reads TGTGCCAGCAGTCCCGTCTGGGACAGTTCCTACGAGCAGTACTTC.

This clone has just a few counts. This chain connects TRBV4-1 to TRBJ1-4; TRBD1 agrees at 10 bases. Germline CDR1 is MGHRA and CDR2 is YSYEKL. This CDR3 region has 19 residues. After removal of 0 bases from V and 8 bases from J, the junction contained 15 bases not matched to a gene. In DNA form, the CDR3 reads TGCGCCAGCAGCCAAGATCTTATTTCGGGACAGGGGAATATGGAAAAACTGTTTTTT. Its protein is CASSQDLISGQGNMEKLFF.

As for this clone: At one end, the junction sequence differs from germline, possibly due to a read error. CDR3 loop: CAWSVGERQLF. CDR3 sequence (DNA): TGTGCCTGGAGTGTAGGGGAACGACAGCTCTTC. This chain links TRBV30 with TRBJ1-2, with D tentatively TRBD1 (5 bases). This CDR3 has 11 amino acids. Looked up from germline, CDR1 is GTSNPN and CDR2 is SVGIG (reference sequence).

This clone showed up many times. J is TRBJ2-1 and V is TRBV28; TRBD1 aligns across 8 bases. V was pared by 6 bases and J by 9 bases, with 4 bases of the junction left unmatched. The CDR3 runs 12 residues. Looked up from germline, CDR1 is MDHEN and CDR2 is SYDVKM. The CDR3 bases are TGTGCCAGCAGAAGAACAGGGGGTGAGCAGTTCTTC. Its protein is CASRRTGGEQFF.

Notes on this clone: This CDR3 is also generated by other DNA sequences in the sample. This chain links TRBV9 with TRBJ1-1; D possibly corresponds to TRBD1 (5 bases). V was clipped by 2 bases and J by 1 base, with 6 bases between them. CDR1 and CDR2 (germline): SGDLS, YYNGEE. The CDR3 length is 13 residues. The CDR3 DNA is TGTGCCAGCAGCGTGAGGGGGAACACTGAAGCTTTCTTT. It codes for CASSVRGNTEAFF.

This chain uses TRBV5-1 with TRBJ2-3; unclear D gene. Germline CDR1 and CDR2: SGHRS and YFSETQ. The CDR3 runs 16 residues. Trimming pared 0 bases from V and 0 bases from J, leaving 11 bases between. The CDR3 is CASSLASQLSTDTQYF. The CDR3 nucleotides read TGCGCCAGCAGCTTGGCCTCACAGTTAAGCACAGATACGCAGTATTTT.

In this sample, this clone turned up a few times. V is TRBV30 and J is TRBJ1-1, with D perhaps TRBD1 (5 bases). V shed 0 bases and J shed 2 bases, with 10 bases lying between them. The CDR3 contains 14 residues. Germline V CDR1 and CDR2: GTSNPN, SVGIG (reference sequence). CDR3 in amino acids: CAWSVRGGNTEAFF. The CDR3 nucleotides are TGTGCCTGGAGTGTACGGGGGGGAAACACTGAAGCTTTCTTT.

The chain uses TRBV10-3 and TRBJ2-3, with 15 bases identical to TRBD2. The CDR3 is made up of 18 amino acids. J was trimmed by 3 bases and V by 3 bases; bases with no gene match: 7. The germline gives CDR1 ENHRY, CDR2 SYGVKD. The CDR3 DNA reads TGTGCCATCAGTGAAGGAGGGACTAGCGGGAGGAGGACAGATACGCAGTATTTT. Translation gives CAISEGGTSGRRTDTQYF.

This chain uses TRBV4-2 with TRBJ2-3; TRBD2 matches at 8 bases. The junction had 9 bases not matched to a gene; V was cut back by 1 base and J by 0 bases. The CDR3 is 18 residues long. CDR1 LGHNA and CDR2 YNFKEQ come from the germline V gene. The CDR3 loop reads CASSQAPGGGLSTDTQYF. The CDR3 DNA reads TGTGCCAGCAGCCAAGCGCCCGGGGGGGGTCTGAGCACAGATACGCAGTATTTT.

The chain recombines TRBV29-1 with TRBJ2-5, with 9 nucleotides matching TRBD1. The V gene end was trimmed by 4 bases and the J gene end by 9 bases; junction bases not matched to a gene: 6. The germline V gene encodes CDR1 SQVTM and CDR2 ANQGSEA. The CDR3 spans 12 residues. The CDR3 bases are TGCAGCGTTGGGGACAGGGAAATGTCCCAGTACTTC. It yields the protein CSVGDREMSQYF.

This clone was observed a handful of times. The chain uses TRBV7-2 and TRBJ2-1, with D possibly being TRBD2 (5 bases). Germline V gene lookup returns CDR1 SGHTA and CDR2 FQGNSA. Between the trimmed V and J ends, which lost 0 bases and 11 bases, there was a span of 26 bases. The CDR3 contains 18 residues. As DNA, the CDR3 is TGTGCCAGCAGCTTAGCGGCAGGAGGCTTGGTAGGGCCCCGGAAGCAGTTCTTC. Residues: CASSLAAGGLVGPRKQFF.

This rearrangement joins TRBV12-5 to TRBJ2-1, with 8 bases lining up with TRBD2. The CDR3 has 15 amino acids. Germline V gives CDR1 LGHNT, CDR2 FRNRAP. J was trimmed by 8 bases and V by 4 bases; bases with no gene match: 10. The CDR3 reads CASGSSAGLVDEQFF. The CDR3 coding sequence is TGTGCTAGTGGTTCTTCTGCGGGACTAGTCGATGAGCAGTTCTTC.

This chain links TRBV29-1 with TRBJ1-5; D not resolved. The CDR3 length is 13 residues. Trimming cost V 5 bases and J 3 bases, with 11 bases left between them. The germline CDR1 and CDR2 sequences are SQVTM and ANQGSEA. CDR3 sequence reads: CSVSGRPNQPQHF. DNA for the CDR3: TGCAGCGTTTCCGGACGGCCCAATCAGCCCCAGCATTTT.

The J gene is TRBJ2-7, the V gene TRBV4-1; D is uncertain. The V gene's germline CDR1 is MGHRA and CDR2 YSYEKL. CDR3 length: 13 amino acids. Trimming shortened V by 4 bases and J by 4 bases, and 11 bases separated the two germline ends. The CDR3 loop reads CASSPPREYEQYF. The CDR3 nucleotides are TGCGCCAGCAGCCCCCCCAGAGAGTACGAGCAGTACTTC.

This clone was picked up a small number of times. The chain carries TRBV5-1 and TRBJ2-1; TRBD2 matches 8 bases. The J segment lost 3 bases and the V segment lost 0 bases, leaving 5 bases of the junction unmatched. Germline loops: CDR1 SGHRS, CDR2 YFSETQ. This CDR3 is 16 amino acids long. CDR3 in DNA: TGCGCCAGCAGCTTGGAGCGGGAGTACTTCTACAATGAGCAGTTCTTC. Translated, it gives CASSLEREYFYNEQFF.

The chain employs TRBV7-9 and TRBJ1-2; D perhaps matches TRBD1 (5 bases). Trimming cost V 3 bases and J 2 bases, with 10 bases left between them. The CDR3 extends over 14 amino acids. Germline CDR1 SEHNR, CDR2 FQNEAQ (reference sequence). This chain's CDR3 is CASSFERGNYGYTF. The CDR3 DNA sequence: TGTGCCAGCAGCTTTGAAAGGGGCAACTATGGCTACACCTTC. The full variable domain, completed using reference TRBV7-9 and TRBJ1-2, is DTGVSQNPRHKITKRGQNVTFRCDPISEHNRLYWYRQTLGQGPEFLTYFQNEAQLEKSRLLSDRFSAERPKGSFSTLEIQRTEQGDSAMYLCASSFERGNYGYTFGSGTRLTVV.

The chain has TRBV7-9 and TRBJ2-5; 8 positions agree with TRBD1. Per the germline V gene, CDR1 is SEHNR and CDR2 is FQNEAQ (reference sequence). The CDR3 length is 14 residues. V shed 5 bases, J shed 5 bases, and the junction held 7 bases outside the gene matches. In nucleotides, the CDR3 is TGTGCCAGCAGCGCCCGGACAGGGAGGGAGACCCAGTACTTC. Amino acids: CASSARTGRETQYF.

The CDR3 loop is CASSPRTGDMNTEAFF. The CDR3 nucleotides are TGCGCCAGCAGCCCTCGGACAGGGGATATGAACACTGAAGCTTTCTTT. V usage is TRBV5-1 and J usage is TRBJ1-1; 9 bases map to TRBD1. V trimming: 4 bases; J trimming: 0 bases; junction bases outside the gene matches: 7. Germline V CDR1 and CDR2: SGHRS, YFSETQ. The CDR3 spans 16 residues. Full variable domain (rest looked up from reference TRBV5-1 and TRBJ1-1): KAGVTQTPRYLIKTRGQQVTLSCSPISGHRSVSWYQQTPGQGLQFLFEYFSETQRNKGNFPGRFSGRQFSNSRSEMNVSTLELGDSALYLCASSPRTGDMNTEAFFGQGTRLTVV.